This T cell receptor beta chain derives from a study of cytomegalovirus exposure and HLA in healthy donors. Points from the study as a whole: Reportedly, fewer N-insertions than the roughly 700-donor mean appeared in an Asian-associated ancestry cluster in a later analysis.

In its sample, this clone was seen a few times. Its specificity is not known. Use of 60 Vbeta and 13 Jbeta primers characterized the PCR. Assay: immunoSEQ multiplex PCR; the TCRdb copy retains only in-frame clones and omits some. Of fewer than 200,000 clones listed, about 68% were seen once; the top ten hold over 1.3%. The CDR3 is 16 residues long. Losses at the gene ends were 0 bases for V and 5 bases for J; bases not matched to a gene: 7. CDR1 and CDR2 from the germline V gene are LGHNA and YSLEER. The TCR sequence derives from a young man in good health and CMV-seronegative. Sample: PBMCs. V gene TRBV4-3 combines with J gene TRBJ2-5; 9 bases line up with TRBD2. The CDR3 nucleotides are TGCGCCAGCAGCCAAGATCCCGCGGGGGGGTGGGAGACCCAGTACTTC. It encodes CASSQDPAGGWETQYF.